The 29 T cell receptor beta chains in this list originate from one sample, sequenced in a study of T cells in Graves' hyperthyroidism and ophthalmopathy. Using RNA transcripts as the source, TCR beta CDR3 regions were amplified. The HTBI primer set served for first-round RT-PCR of the TCR CDR3. Using its own MiXCR run on the multiplex PCR reads, TCRdb lists one record per CDR3 protein. This sample has hundreds of thousands of distinct CDR3 sequences; about 15% occur once, and the top ten carry around 4%. Material for sequencing was blood. The receptors derive from a woman aged 40 to 50 with Graves' ophthalmopathy.

CDR3 in amino acids: CASSQDGQPQHF. The DNA for the CDR3 is TGTGCCAGCAGCCAAGATGGTCAGCCCCAGCATTTT. The chain links TRBV3-1 to TRBJ1-5; no clear D. The V gene's germline CDR1 is LGHDT and CDR2 YNNKEL (reference sequence). CDR3 length: 12 residues. Between the trimmed V and J ends, which lost 0 bases and 6 bases, there was a span of 3 bases.

The chain links TRBV20-1 to TRBJ2-5; D possibly corresponds to TRBD1 (5 bases). The germline V gene has CDR1 DFQATT and CDR2 SNEGSKA (reference sequence). The CDR3 covers 19 residues. Trimming took 0 bases from V and 0 from J, leaving 23 bases between them. The CDR3 DNA reads as TGCAGTGCTAGAGATTTCGGCCAGGGTTGGGTCGGAAACCAAGAGACCCAGTACTTC. Translation gives CSARDFGQGWVGNQETQYF.

This clonotype was picked up many times. The V and J genes are TRBV12-3 or TRBV12-4 and TRBJ2-7; D could derive from TRBD1 or TRBD2 (5 bases each). The V end was cut by 5 bases, the J end by 6 bases, with 11 bases between. The CDR3 length is 12 residues. DNA of the CDR3: TGTGCCAGCAGTCGACGGGGCGGCGAGCAGTACTTC. It yields the protein CASSRRGGEQYF.

This clonotype was detected many times. The chain combines TRBV6-5 with TRBJ2-5; possibly TRBD2 for D (6 bases). CDR3 length: 14 amino acids. Germline CDR1 is MNHEY and CDR2 is SVGAGI. V dropped 0 bases and J dropped 6 bases, with 11 bases sitting between them. CDR3: CASSYSTGEQTQYF. Here the CDR3 DNA reads TGTGCCAGCAGTTACTCGACGGGGGAACAGACCCAGTACTTC.

This clonotype was observed at least ten times. The chain joins TRBV18 to TRBJ1-1; D remains ambiguous. CDR1 and CDR2 (germline): KGHSH, LQKENI. The V gene lost 1 base and the J gene lost 1 base, with 7 bases spanning the gap. CDR3 length: 14 amino acids. The DNA of the CDR3 is TGTGCCAGCTCACCACAGGAGACGAACACTGAAGCTTTCTTT. Amino acid sequence: CASSPQETNTEAFF.

The table lists this clonotype with many counts. This chain links TRBV30 with TRBJ2-1; D remains unclear. With 0 bases removed from V and 11 bases from J, the gap between germline ends came to 5 bases. The germline CDR1 and CDR2 sequences are GTSNPN and SVGIG (reference sequence). The CDR3 is made up of 10 amino acids. CDR3 coding DNA: TGTGCCTGGAGTGTAAGGCAGCAGTTCTTC. Amino acids: CAWSVRQQFF.

This clonotype occurred many times. The chain uses TRBV29-1 and TRBJ1-2; 8 bases align to TRBD1. J was trimmed by 3 bases and V by 4 bases; bases with no gene match: 4. The CDR3 runs 13 residues. Germline CDR1 reads SQVTM; CDR2 reads ANQGSEA. CDR3 residues: CSVGAGGDYGYTF. DNA for the CDR3: TGCAGCGTTGGCGCAGGGGGCGACTATGGCTACACCTTC.

This chain uses TRBV30 with TRBJ1-1; the D is unclear. The CDR3 sequence is 14 residues long. V was trimmed by 8 bases and J by 4 bases, leaving 20 bases between them. Germline-derived CDR1 and CDR2 are GTSNPN and SVGIG (reference sequence). The CDR3 coding sequence is TGTGCCGGTAGAAAGTGGGAATGGGGCACTGAAGCTTTCTTT. This gives the protein CAGRKWEWGTEAFF.

This clonotype was seen ten or more times. This chain connects TRBV18 to TRBJ1-2; possibly TRBD1 for D (6 bases). The CDR3 has 13 residues. Germline lookup yields CDR1 KGHSH and CDR2 LQKENI. V was clipped by 6 bases and J by 6 bases, with 14 bases between them. The CDR3 protein is CASSHGQWDGYTF. DNA for the CDR3: TGTGCCAGCTCCCATGGACAGTGGGATGGCTACACCTTC.

The gene calls are TRBV6-1 and TRBJ2-1, with 7 bases lining up with TRBD2. Germline V gene sequence: CDR1 MNHNS, CDR2 SASEGT. The CDR3 extends over 15 amino acids. V gave up 6 bases and J gave up 6 bases; unmatched junction bases: 11. For the CDR3, the DNA is TGTGCCAGCAGAGGAGCGGGGCCAAGGGGCAATGAGCAGTTCTTC. Translated: CASRGAGPRGNEQFF.

Comment on this clonotype: A much larger clone differs by one base, so this may be a read error. V gene TRBV11-2 combines with J gene TRBJ1-5, with D unclear. CDR1 is SGHAT and CDR2 is FQNNGV in the germline V gene. V lost 2 bases, J lost 9 bases, and 11 bases lay in between. The CDR3 extends over 13 amino acids. CDR3 residues: CASSLYPGAPQHF. CDR3 nucleotides: TGTGCCAGCAGCTTATACCCGGGTGCGCCCCAGCATTTT. Variable domain in full (rest from reference TRBV11-2 and TRBJ1-5): EAGVAQSPRYKIIEKRQSVAFWCNPISGHATLYWYQQILGQGPKLLIQFQNNGVVDDSQLPKDRFSAERLKGVDSTLKIQPAKLEDSAVYLCASSLYPGAPQHFGDGTRLSIL.

This clonotype came up many times. The V and J genes are TRBV20-1 and TRBJ2-7; 7 positions agree with TRBD1. With V trimmed by 1 base and J by 0 bases, 6 bases remained unmatched. Germline CDR1 and CDR2: DFQATT and SNEGSKA (reference sequence). CDR3 length: 15 residues. CDR3 amino acids: CSARAGQQSSYEQYF. The CDR3 DNA follows: TGCAGTGCTAGAGCGGGACAGCAAAGCTCCTACGAGCAGTACTTC.

This clonotype was counted at least ten times. This chain links TRBV24-1 with TRBJ2-5; 10 bases agree with TRBD2. Germline V gives CDR1 KGHDR, CDR2 SFDVKD. Germline trimming cut 12 bases from V and 3 bases from J; bases unmatched to any gene: 12. This CDR3 comprises 15 residues. CDR3 nucleotide sequence: TGTGCCCCTCAACTCCTAGCGGGAGTAGAAGAGACCCAGTACTTC. Translation: CAPQLLAGVEETQYF.

Concerning this clonotype: A much larger clone sits a single nucleotide away, making a read error possible. This is likely a read error, given that the CDR3 carries no conserved phenylalanine or tryptophan at its end. The rearrangement joins TRBV24-1 to TRBJ2-5, with D possibly being TRBD1 or TRBD2 (5 bases each). The CDR3 consists of 14 residues. With 2 bases removed from V and 5 bases from J, the gap between germline ends came to 11 bases. Germline CDR1 KGHDR, CDR2 SFDVKD. DNA of the CDR3: TGTGCCACCAGTGATTCGGGACCCGGCGAGACCCAGTACCTC. Protein: CATSDSGPGETQYL.

In its sample, this clonotype was seen many times. V gene TRBV24-1 combines with J gene TRBJ2-2, with D perhaps matching TRBD2 (6 bases). The CDR3 extends over 15 amino acids. The germline gives CDR1 KGHDR, CDR2 SFDVKD. V gave up 3 bases and J gave up 0 bases, with 7 bases separating them. The CDR3, as DNA: TGTGCCACCAGTGATCTAGCGCCGAACACCGGGGAGCTGTTTTTT. Amino acid sequence: CATSDLAPNTGELFF.

This clonotype occurred many times. This sequence joins TRBV12-3 or TRBV12-4 and TRBJ2-2; 7 bases match TRBD1. The J segment lost 4 bases and the V segment lost 0 bases, leaving 11 bases of the junction unmatched. The CDR3 is 18 residues long. The CDR3 DNA follows: TGTGCCAGCAGTTTAGCGCCTATAGGGGGCGAGGGCACCGGGGAGCTGTTTTTT. Encoded protein: CASSLAPIGGEGTGELFF.

This clonotype occurred many times. The V and J genes are TRBV14 and TRBJ2-5; the D is unclear. The CDR3 covers 12 residues. The germline V and J ends were trimmed by 4 bases and 0 bases, with 3 bases remaining between them. Germline V gives CDR1 SGHDN, CDR2 FVKESK. CDR3 sequence reads: CASSRNQETQYF. The DNA of the CDR3 is TGTGCCAGCAGCCGGAACCAAGAGACCCAGTACTTC.

This clonotype has at least ten counts. The chain employs TRBV19 and TRBJ2-5; TRBD2 matches at 7 bases. The CDR3 consists of 13 residues. CDR1 is LNHDA, CDR2 SQIVND, per germline (reference sequence). V trimming: 3 bases; J trimming: 4 bases; junction bases outside the gene matches: 2. Here the CDR3 reads CASSMTGGETQYF. In DNA, the CDR3 is TGTGCCAGTAGTATGACGGGAGGAGAGACCCAGTACTTC.

V is TRBV27 and J is TRBJ2-4; 9 bases agree with TRBD1. Trimming removed 5 bases from V and 8 bases from J; junction bases left unmatched: 10. The V gene's germline CDR1 is MNHEY and CDR2 SMNVEV (reference sequence). This CDR3 contains 15 residues. CDR3 nucleotide sequence: TGTGCCAGCAGTCTAACCGGGACAGGGAGAGACATTCAGTACTTC. This codes for CASSLTGTGRDIQYF.

This clonotype has at least ten counts. This sequence joins TRBV12-5 and TRBJ1-2; D ambiguous. The V gene's germline CDR1 is LGHNT and CDR2 FRNRAP. Deletions cut 1 base from V and 4 bases from J, with 10 bases between. The CDR3 spans 14 residues. This CDR3 is CASGLDTAVYGYTF. The CDR3 DNA reads as TGTGCTAGTGGTTTGGACACTGCGGTCTATGGCTACACCTTC.

There are many counts of this clonotype. The V and J genes are TRBV20-1 and TRBJ2-5; D is perhaps TRBD1 or TRBD2 (5 bases each). CDR3 length: 13 residues. Germline CDR1 reads DFQATT; CDR2 reads SNEGSKA (reference sequence). The V end was cut by 4 bases, the J end by 4 bases, with 13 bases between. As DNA, the CDR3 is TGCAGTGCTAATTCCGGGACCCGAGAGACCCAGTACTTC. It specifies CSANSGTRETQYF.

The CDR3 loop reads CASSPLPAGAYGYTF. CDR3 DNA: TGTGCCAGCTCACCACTTCCCGCAGGGGCGTATGGCTACACCTTC. V usage is TRBV18 and J usage is TRBJ1-2; weak D call: TRBD1 (6 bases). The V end was cut by 1 base, the J end by 5 bases, with 14 bases between. This CDR3 is built from 15 residues. Germline CDR1 is KGHSH and CDR2 is LQKENI.

This clonotype was detected a few times. The chain combines TRBV5-1 with TRBJ2-7; D is tentatively TRBD1 or TRBD2 (6 bases each). This CDR3 is 15 amino acids long. From germline, CDR1 is SGHRS and CDR2 YFSETQ. V lost 0 bases and J 4 bases, leaving 14 bases between the germline ends. CDR3 sequence reads: CASSLALGAGYEQYF. CDR3 in DNA: TGCGCCAGCAGCTTGGCCCTGGGGGCGGGGTACGAGCAGTACTTC.

Ten or more counts support this clonotype. DNA for the CDR3: TGTGCCAGCAGCTTAGATCCTGAAGCTTTCTTT. This translates into CASSLDPEAFF. The rearrangement links TRBV11-2 to TRBJ1-1; unclear D gene. CDR3 length: 11 amino acids. Looked up from germline, CDR1 is SGHAT and CDR2 is FQNNGV. Trimming took off 0 bases at V and 6 bases at J, with 2 bases between the two ends. Filled out from reference TRBV11-2 and TRBJ1-1, the complete variable domain reads EAGVAQSPRYKIIEKRQSVAFWCNPISGHATLYWYQQILGQGPKLLIQFQNNGVVDDSQLPKDRFSAERLKGVDSTLKIQPAKLEDSAVYLCASSLDPEAFFGQGTRLTVV.

This clonotype has a handful of counts. The chain joins TRBV9 to TRBJ2-5, with D tentatively TRBD1 or TRBD2 (5 bases each). The ends were cut back, 3 bases at V and 5 bases at J, with 11 bases in the middle. There are 13 residues in the CDR3. Germline lookup yields CDR1 SGDLS and CDR2 YYNGEE. The CDR3 loop is CASSERDGETQYF. CDR3 sequence (DNA): TGTGCCAGCAGCGAGAGGGACGGGGAGACCCAGTACTTC.

This clonotype was counted at least ten times. The V gene is TRBV6-2 or TRBV6-3, the J gene TRBJ1-2, with TRBD1 as a possible D gene (6 bases). There are 16 residues in the CDR3. CDR1 and CDR2 (germline): MNHEY, SVGEGT. Between the trimmed V and J ends, which lost 5 bases and 2 bases, there was a span of 18 bases. CDR3 region: CASSPRDTPTNYGYTF. In DNA, the CDR3 is TGTGCCAGCAGTCCCCGGGACACGCCGACGAACTATGGCTACACCTTC.

This clonotype has at least ten counts. The chain joins TRBV2 to TRBJ2-7; D is unclear. The CDR3 has 14 amino acids. The V end lost 6 bases, the J end lost 6 bases, and 18 bases lay between the germline ends. Germline V lookup: CDR1 SNHLY, CDR2 FYNNEI. CDR3 nucleotides: TGTGCCAGCAGCATACGGGCCTTTGAGAGCGAGCAGTACTTC. Its translation: CASSIRAFESEQYF. Filled out from reference TRBV2 and TRBJ2-7, the complete variable domain reads EPEVTQTPSHQVTQMGQEVILRCVPISNHLYFYWYRQILGQKVEFLVSFYNNEISEKSEIFDDQFSVERPDGSNFTLKIRSTKLEDSAMYFCASSIRAFESEQYFGPGTRLTVT.

In regard to this clonotype: A read error is possible here, since a much larger clone lies one base away. The chain joins TRBV27 to TRBJ1-1; TRBD1 agrees at 10 bases. The V segment lost 6 bases and the J segment 11 bases; nucleotides outside the gene matches: 9. Germline-derived CDR1 and CDR2 are MNHEY and SMNVEV (reference sequence). CDR3 length: 13 residues. Written as DNA, the CDR3 is TGTGCCAGCAGCGGACAGGGGGAAAGTATGGCTTTCTTT. Amino acid sequence: CASSGQGESMAFF.

The chain recombines TRBV18 with TRBJ1-2; D unclear. There are 17 residues in the CDR3. Germline values: CDR1 KGHSH, CDR2 LQKENI. Trimming removed 1 base from V and 2 bases from J, with 17 bases in between. CDR3 loop: CASSPRGSSEANYGYTF. CDR3 nucleotide sequence: TGTGCCAGCTCACCACGGGGATCGAGTGAGGCCAACTATGGCTACACCTTC.